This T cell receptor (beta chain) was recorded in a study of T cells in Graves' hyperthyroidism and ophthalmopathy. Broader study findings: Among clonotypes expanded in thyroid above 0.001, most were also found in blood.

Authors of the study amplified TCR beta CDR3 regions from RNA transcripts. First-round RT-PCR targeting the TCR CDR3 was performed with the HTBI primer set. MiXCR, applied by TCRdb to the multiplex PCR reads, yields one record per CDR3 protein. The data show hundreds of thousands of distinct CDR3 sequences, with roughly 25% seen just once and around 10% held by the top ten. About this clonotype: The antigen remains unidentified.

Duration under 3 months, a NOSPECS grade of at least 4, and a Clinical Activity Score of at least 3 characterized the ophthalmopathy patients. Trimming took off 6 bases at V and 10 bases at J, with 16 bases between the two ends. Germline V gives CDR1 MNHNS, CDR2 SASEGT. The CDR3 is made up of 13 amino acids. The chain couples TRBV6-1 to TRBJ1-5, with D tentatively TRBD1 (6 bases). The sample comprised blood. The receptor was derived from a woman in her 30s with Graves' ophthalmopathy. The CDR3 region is CASSLRGMGPQHF. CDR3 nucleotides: TGTGCCAGCAGCCTCAGGGGAATGGGACCCCAGCATTTT.